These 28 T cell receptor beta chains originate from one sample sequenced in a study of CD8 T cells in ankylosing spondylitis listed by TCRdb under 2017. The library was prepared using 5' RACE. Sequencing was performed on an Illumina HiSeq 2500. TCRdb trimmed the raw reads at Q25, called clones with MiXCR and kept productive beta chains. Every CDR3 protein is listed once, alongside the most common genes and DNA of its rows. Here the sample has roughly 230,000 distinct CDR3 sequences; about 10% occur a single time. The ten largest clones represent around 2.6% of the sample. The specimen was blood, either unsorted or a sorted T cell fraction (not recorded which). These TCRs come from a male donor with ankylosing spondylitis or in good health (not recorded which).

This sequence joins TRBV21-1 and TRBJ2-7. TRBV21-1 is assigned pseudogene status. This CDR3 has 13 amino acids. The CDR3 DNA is TGTGCCAGCAGCAAAGTCCGATCCTACGAGCAGTACTTC. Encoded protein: CASSKVRSYEQYF.

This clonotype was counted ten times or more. CDR3 residues: CASSEGVGQGNNEQFF. The CDR3 DNA reads as TGTGCCAGCAGTGAAGGCGTAGGACAGGGGAACAATGAGCAGTTCTTC. V is TRBV25-1 and J is TRBJ2-1; 9 bases align to TRBD1. V shed 2 bases, J shed 5 bases, and the junction held 7 bases outside the gene matches. The CDR3 sequence is 16 residues long. The germline V gene encodes CDR1 MGHDK and CDR2 SYGVNS. The complete variable domain, with remaining parts taken from reference TRBV25-1 and TRBJ2-1, reads EADIYQTPRYLVIGTGKKITLECSQTMGHDKMYWYQQDPGMELHLIHYSYGVNSTEKGDLSSESTVSRIRTEHFPLTLESARPSHTSQYLCASSEGVGQGNNEQFFGPGTRLTVL.

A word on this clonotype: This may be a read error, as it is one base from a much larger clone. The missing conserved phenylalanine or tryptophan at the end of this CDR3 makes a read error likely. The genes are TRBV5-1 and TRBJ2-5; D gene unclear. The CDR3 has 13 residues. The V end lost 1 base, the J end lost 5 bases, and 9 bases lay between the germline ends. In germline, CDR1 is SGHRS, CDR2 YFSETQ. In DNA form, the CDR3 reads TGCGCCAGCAGCTTGCGTGTGGGGGAGACCCAGTACTCC. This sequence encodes CASSLRVGETQYS.

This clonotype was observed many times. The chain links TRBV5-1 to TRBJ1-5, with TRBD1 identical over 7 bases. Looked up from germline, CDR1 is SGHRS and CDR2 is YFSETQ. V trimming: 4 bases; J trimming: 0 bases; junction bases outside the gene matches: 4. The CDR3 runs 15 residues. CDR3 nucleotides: TGCGCCAGCAGCCTGGACAGGCTTAGCAATCAGCCCCAGCATTTT. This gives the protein CASSLDRLSNQPQHF.

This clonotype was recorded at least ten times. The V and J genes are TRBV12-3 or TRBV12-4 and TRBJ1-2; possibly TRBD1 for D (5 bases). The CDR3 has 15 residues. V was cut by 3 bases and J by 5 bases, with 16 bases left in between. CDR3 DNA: TGTGCCAGCAGTTTGGAGGGGTCATTGGGATATGGCTACACCTTC. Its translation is CASSLEGSLGYGYTF.

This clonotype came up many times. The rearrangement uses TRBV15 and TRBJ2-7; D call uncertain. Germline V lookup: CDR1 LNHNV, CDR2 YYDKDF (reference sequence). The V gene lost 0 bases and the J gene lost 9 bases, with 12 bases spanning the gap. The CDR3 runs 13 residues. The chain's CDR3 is CATSREIISVQYF. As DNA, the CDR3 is TGTGCCACCAGCAGAGAGATAATCTCGGTGCAGTACTTC.

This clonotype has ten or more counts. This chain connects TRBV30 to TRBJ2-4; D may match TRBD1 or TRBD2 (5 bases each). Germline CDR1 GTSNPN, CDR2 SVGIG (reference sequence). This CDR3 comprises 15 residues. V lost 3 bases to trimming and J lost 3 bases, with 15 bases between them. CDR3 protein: CAWSSGTASKNIQYF. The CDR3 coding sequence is TGTGCCTGGAGCTCCGGGACGGCAAGCAAAAACATTCAGTACTTC. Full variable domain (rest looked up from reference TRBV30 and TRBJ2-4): SQTIHQWPATLVQPVGSPLSLECTVEGTSNPNLYWYRQAAGRGLQLLFYSVGIGQISSEVPQNLSASRPQDRQFILSSKKLLLSDSGFYLCAWSSGTASKNIQYFGAGTRLSVL.

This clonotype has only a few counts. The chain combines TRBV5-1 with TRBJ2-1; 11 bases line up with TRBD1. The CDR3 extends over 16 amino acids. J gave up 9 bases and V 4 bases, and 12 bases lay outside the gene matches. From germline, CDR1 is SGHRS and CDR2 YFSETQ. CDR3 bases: TGCGCCAGCAGCAGCTCGGGACAGGGGGAAGGGGCTGAGCAGTTCTTC. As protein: CASSSSGQGEGAEQFF. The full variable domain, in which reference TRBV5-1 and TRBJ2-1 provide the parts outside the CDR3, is KAGVTQTPRYLIKTRGQQVTLSCSPISGHRSVSWYQQTPGQGLQFLFEYFSETQRNKGNFPGRFSGRQFSNSRSEMNVSTLELGDSALYLCASSSSGQGEGAEQFFGPGTRLTVL.

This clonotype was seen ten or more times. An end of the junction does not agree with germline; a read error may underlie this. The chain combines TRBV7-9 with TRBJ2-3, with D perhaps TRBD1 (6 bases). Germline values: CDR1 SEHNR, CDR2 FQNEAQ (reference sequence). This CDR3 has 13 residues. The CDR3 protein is CALHRVSTDTQYF. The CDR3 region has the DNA TGTGCTCTGCACAGGGTAAGCACGGATACGCAGTATTTT. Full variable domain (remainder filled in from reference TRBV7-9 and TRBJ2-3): DTGVSQNPRHKITKRGQNVTFRCDPISEHNRLYWYRQTLGQGPEFLTYFQNEAQLEKSRLLSDRFSAERPKGSFSTLEIQRTEQGDSAMYLCALHRVSTDTQYFGPGTRLTVL.

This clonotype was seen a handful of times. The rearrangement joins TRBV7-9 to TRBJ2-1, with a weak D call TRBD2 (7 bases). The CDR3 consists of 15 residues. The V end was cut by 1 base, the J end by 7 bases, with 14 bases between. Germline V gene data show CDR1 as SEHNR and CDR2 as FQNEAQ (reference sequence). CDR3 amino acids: CASSLDGGQTNEQFF. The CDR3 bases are TGTGCCAGCAGCTTAGACGGGGGGCAAACGAATGAGCAGTTCTTC.

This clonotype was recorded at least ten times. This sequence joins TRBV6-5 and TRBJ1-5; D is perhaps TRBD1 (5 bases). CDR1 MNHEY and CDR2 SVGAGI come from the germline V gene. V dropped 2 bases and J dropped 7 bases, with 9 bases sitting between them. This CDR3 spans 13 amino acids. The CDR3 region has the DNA TGTGCCAGCAGTTACGGGGGTTCCCAGCCCCAGCATTTT. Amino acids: CASSYGGSQPQHF.

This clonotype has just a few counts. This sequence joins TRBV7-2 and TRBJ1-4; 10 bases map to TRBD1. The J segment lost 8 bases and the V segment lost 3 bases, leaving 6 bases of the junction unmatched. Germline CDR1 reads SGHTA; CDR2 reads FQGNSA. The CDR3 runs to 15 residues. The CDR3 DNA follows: TGTGCCAGCAGCTTGCGGACAGGGGGTGGAGAAAAACTGTTTTTT. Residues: CASSLRTGGGEKLFF.

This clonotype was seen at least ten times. The CDR3 reads CASSLDRAPSSYNEQFF. The CDR3 DNA is TGTGCCAGCAGTCTAGACAGGGCCCCTAGCTCCTACAATGAGCAGTTCTTC. The chain couples TRBV27 to TRBJ2-1, with 7 positions matching TRBD1. The length of the CDR3 is 17 residues. V gave up 5 bases and J gave up 0 bases; unmatched junction bases: 10. Germline lookup yields CDR1 MNHEY and CDR2 SMNVEV (reference sequence).

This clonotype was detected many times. CDR3 in DNA: TGTGCCATCAGGCCCCGGGGGGGCGTTGTCCATGAGCAGTTCTTC. It yields the protein CAIRPRGGVVHEQFF. The chain uses TRBV10-3 and TRBJ2-1; the match to TRBD2 covers 8 bases. CDR3 length: 15 amino acids. Unmatched junction bases numbered 12, after V lost 6 bases and J lost 8 bases. In germline, CDR1 is ENHRY, CDR2 SYGVKD.

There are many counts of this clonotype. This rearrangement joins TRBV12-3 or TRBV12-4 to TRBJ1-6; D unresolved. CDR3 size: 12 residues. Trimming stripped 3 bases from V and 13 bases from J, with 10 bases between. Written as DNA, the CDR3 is TGTGCCAGCAGTTTTCGGTCGGGTCCCCTCCACTTT. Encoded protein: CASSFRSGPLHF.

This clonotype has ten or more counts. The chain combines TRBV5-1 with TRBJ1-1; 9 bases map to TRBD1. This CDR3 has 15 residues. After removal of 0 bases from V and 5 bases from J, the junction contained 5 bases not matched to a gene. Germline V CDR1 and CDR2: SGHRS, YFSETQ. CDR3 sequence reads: CASSLGDRDWTEAFF. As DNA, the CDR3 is TGCGCCAGCAGCTTGGGGGACAGGGATTGGACTGAAGCTTTCTTT.

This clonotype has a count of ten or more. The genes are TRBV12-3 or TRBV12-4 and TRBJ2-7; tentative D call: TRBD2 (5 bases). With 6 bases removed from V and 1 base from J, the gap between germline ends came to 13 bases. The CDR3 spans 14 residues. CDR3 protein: CASSLFEGSYEQYF. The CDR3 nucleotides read TGTGCCAGCAGCCTTTTTGAGGGTTCCTACGAGCAGTACTTC.

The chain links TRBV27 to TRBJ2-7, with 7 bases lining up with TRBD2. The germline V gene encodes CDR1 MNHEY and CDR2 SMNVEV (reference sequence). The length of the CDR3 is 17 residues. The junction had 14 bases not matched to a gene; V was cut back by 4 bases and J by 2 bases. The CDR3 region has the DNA TGTGCCAGCAGTTCATCCCGTGGAGCGGGGAGACCCTACGAGCAGTACTTC. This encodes CASSSSRGAGRPYEQYF.

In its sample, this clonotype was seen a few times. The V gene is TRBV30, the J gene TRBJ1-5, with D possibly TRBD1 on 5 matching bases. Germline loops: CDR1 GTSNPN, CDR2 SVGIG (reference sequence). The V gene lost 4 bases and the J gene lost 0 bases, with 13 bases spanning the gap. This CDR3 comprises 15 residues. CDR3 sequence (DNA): TGTGCCTGGAAGGGGCGGCAGGCTAGCAATCAGCCCCAGCATTTT. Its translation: CAWKGRQASNQPQHF.

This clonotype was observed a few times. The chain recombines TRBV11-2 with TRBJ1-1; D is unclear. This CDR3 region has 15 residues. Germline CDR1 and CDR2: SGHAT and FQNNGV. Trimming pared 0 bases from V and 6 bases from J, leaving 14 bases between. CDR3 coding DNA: TGTGCCAGCAGCTTAGAGAGTTCTCCCCACGCTGAAGCTTTCTTT. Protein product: CASSLESSPHAEAFF.

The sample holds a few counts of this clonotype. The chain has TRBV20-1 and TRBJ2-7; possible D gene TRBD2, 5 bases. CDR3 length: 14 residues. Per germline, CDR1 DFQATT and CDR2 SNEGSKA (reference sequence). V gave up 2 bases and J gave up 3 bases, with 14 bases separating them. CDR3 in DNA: TGCAGTGCTAGAAACATCGGACTCGACTACGAGCAGTACTTC. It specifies CSARNIGLDYEQYF.

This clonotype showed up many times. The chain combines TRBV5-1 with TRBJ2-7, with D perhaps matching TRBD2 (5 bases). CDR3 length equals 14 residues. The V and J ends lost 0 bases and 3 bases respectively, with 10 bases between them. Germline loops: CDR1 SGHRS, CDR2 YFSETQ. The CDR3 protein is CASSLGTEDYEQYF. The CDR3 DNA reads TGCGCCAGCAGCTTGGGGACGGAGGACTACGAGCAGTACTTC.

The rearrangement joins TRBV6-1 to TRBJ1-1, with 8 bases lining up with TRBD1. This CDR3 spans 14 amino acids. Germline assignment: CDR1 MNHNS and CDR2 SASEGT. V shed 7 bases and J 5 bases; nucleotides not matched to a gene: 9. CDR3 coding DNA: TGTGCCAGCAAGACAGGGGAGTTTTGGACTGAAGCTTTCTTT. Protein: CASKTGEFWTEAFF.

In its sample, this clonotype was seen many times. The chain's CDR3 is CASSQDQDNSGNTIYF. The CDR3 bases are TGCGCCAGCAGCCAAGATCAGGACAACTCTGGAAACACCATATATTTT. The chain recombines TRBV4-1 with TRBJ1-3, with D maybe TRBD1 (5 bases). This CDR3 has 16 residues. V gave up 0 bases and J gave up 0 bases, with 9 bases separating them. Germline CDR1 is MGHRA and CDR2 is YSYEKL.

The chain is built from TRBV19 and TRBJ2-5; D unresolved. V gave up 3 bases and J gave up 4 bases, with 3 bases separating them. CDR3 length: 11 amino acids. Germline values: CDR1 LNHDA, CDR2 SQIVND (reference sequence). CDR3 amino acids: CASSMRETQYF. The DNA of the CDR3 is TGTGCCAGTAGTATGAGAGAGACCCAGTACTTC.

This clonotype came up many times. CDR3 region: CASSSGGTSGDNEQFF. In DNA form, the CDR3 reads TGTGCCAGCAGTTCCGGAGGGACTAGCGGAGACAATGAGCAGTTCTTC. The genes are TRBV2 and TRBJ2-1; 11 bases are a match to TRBD2. In germline, CDR1 is SNHLY, CDR2 FYNNEI. This CDR3 contains 16 residues. With V trimmed by 5 bases and J by 5 bases, 8 bases remained unmatched.

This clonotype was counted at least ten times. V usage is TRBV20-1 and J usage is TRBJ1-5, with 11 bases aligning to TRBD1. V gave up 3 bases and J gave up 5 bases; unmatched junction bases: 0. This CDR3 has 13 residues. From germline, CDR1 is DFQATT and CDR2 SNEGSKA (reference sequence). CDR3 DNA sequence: TGCAGTGCTAGGGGACAGGGGGATCAGCCCCAGCATTTT. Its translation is CSARGQGDQPQHF.

CDR3 protein: CASTGQVSYEQYF. CDR3 nucleotide sequence: TGTGCCAGCACAGGACAGGTCTCCTACGAGCAGTACTTC. V and J are TRBV7-9 and TRBJ2-7, with 7 nucleotides matching TRBD1. Germline CDR1 SEHNR, CDR2 FQNEAQ (reference sequence). CDR3 length equals 13 residues. V shed 7 bases, J shed 0 bases, and the junction held 3 bases outside the gene matches.